The 17 T cell receptor beta chains reported below all come from one sample, sequenced in a study of naive and memory T cell subsets. Two oligonucleotides, mixed equimolar, formed the beta constant-region primer covering TRBC1 and TRBC2. TCRdb fed the UMI-ligation and nested PCR reads into MiXCR, producing one record per CDR3 protein. Found here are approximately 82,000 distinct CDR3 sequences, over 7% of them singletons; the top ten hold around 1.5%. The sample was central memory CD4+ T cells from blood. The source is a human donor in good health.

V and J are TRBV12-3 or TRBV12-4 and TRBJ1-6, with unresolved D. Trimming took 3 bases from V and 14 from J, leaving 11 bases between them. The CDR3 totals 12 residues. CDR3 region: CASSLEWGALHF. In DNA form, the CDR3 reads TGTGCCAGCAGTTTGGAGTGGGGTGCCCTCCACTTT.

This clonotype was recorded many times. The genes are TRBV10-3 and TRBJ1-1; no clear D. CDR1 and CDR2 (germline): ENHRY, SYGVKD. V was clipped by 10 bases and J by 2 bases, with 17 bases between them. The CDR3 length is 14 residues. In DNA form, the CDR3 reads TGTGCCACCGGAACCACACGGATTAACACTGAAGCTTTCTTT. This sequence encodes CATGTTRINTEAFF.

This clonotype was counted between two and nine times. V and J are TRBV25-1 and TRBJ2-7; D is possibly TRBD2 (5 bases). Trimming took off 6 bases at V and 3 bases at J, with 9 bases between the two ends. The CDR3 spans 12 residues. Germline CDR1 MGHDK, CDR2 SYGVNS. CDR3: CASRRADYEQYF. The CDR3 nucleotides are TGTGCCAGCAGGCGGGCCGACTACGAGCAGTACTTC.

This clonotype has ten or more counts. The chain has TRBV5-1 and TRBJ2-1; possible D gene TRBD2, 6 bases. CDR1 and CDR2 from the germline V gene are SGHRS and YFSETQ. The CDR3 has 15 amino acids. The V gene lost 5 bases and the J gene lost 0 bases, with 12 bases spanning the gap. CDR3 coding DNA: TGCGCCAGCAGTTATGGGGGGTCCTCCTACAATGAGCAGTTCTTC. Encoded protein: CASSYGGSSYNEQFF.

This clonotype was counted at least ten times. The V gene is TRBV12-3 or TRBV12-4, the J gene TRBJ1-1; possible D gene TRBD1, 6 bases. The CDR3 sequence is 13 residues long. Trimming shortened V by 2 bases and J by 7 bases, and 11 bases separated the two germline ends. Written as DNA, the CDR3 is TGTGCCAGCAGTTTACAGGGGCCGGGTGAAGCTTTCTTT. Its translation is CASSLQGPGEAFF.

The table lists this clonotype with many counts. The chain has TRBV5-4 and TRBJ1-2, with D maybe TRBD1 (5 bases). V was shortened by 5 bases and J by 4 bases, with 21 bases between the two germline ends. The CDR3 loop spans 16 amino acids. In germline, CDR1 is SGHNT, CDR2 YYREEE (reference sequence). Here the CDR3 reads CASRAGRDTPSYGYTF. The CDR3 DNA reads TGTGCCAGCAGGGCGGGACGTGACACCCCCTCCTATGGCTACACCTTC.

This clonotype appeared many times. This chain joins TRBV7-3 and TRBJ2-2; D possibly matches TRBD1 or TRBD2 (5 bases each). The CDR3 totals 15 residues. Germline CDR1 and CDR2: SGHTA and FQGTGA. With 1 base removed from V and 1 base from J, the gap between germline ends came to 7 bases. In DNA form, the CDR3 reads TGTGCCAGCAGCTTAAGTGGGGGGAACACCGGGGAGCTGTTTTTT. As protein: CASSLSGGNTGELFF.

The rearrangement uses TRBV4-2 and TRBJ2-2, with no clear D. Germline V gene sequence: CDR1 LGHNA, CDR2 YNFKEQ. V lost 1 base and J 8 bases, leaving 14 bases between the germline ends. The CDR3 extends over 15 amino acids. As DNA, the CDR3 is TGTGCCAGCAGCCAAGGATCAGCCCAAGTTGGGGAGCTGTTTTTT. It yields the protein CASSQGSAQVGELFF.

As regards this clonotype: A read error may be the cause here, since a much bigger clone is one base away. V usage is TRBV6-6 and J usage is TRBJ1-4; D not resolved. Germline V gives CDR1 MNHNY, CDR2 SVGAGI (reference sequence). There are 12 residues in the CDR3. The CDR3 is CSSRGSGEKLFF. The CDR3 nucleotides are TGTTCCAGCAGAGGTTCGGGTGAAAAACTGTTTTTT.

This clonotype came up many times. This sequence joins TRBV5-1 and TRBJ2-7; D is undetermined. The CDR3 has 13 amino acids. The germline gives CDR1 SGHRS, CDR2 YFSETQ. Trimming left V 0 bases short and J 1 base short, with 5 bases between. CDR3 in amino acids: CASSLARSYEQYF. CDR3 DNA sequence: TGCGCCAGCAGCTTGGCGAGGTCCTACGAGCAGTACTTC. The full variable domain, completed using reference TRBV5-1 and TRBJ2-7, is KAGVTQTPRYLIKTRGQQVTLSCSPISGHRSVSWYQQTPGQGLQFLFEYFSETQRNKGNFPGRFSGRQFSNSRSEMNVSTLELGDSALYLCASSLARSYEQYFGPGTRLTVT.

In the case of this clonotype: A much larger clone differs from this one at a single base, so this may be a read error. This chain uses TRBV29-1 with TRBJ2-2; TRBD1 agrees at 8 bases. The CDR3 is 14 amino acids. Germline CDR1 and CDR2: SQVTM and ANQGSEA. The CDR3 bases are TGCAGCGTTGAAGAGGGACAGGTGGCCGGGGAGCCGTTTTTT. Amino acids: CSVEEGQVAGEPFF.

The J gene is TRBJ1-4, the V gene TRBV30, with D perhaps TRBD1 (6 bases). Deletions cut 3 bases from V and 8 bases from J, with 22 bases between. From germline, CDR1 is GTSNPN and CDR2 SVGIG (reference sequence). The CDR3 covers 16 residues. CDR3 residues: CAWSPRGLSFWEKLFF. The CDR3 coding sequence is TGTGCCTGGAGCCCCCGGGGGCTCAGCTTTTGGGAAAAACTGTTTTTT. The variable domain in full, completed from reference TRBV30 and TRBJ1-4, reads SQTIHQWPATLVQPVGSPLSLECTVEGTSNPNLYWYRQAAGRGLQLLFYSVGIGQISSEVPQNLSASRPQDRQFILSSKKLLLSDSGFYLCAWSPRGLSFWEKLFFGSGTQLSVL.

The chain is built from TRBV12-3 or TRBV12-4 and TRBJ1-1; D ambiguous. This CDR3 has 14 residues. Trimming pared 5 bases from V and 4 bases from J, leaving 14 bases between. CDR3 residues: CASSPRRGITEAFF. The CDR3 nucleotides are TGTGCCAGCAGTCCTCGGAGAGGTATCACTGAAGCTTTCTTT.

In this sample, this clonotype turned up a few times. V is TRBV29-1 and J is TRBJ2-7, with TRBD1 matching over 9 bases. The CDR3 is made up of 13 amino acids. Germline lookup yields CDR1 SQVTM and CDR2 ANQGSEA. V trimming: 6 bases; J trimming: 2 bases; junction bases outside the gene matches: 5. Here the CDR3 reads CSVTDRGPYEQYF. In DNA form, the CDR3 reads TGCAGCGTGACGGACAGGGGACCCTACGAGCAGTACTTC.

This clonotype has a handful of counts. V is TRBV28 and J is TRBJ2-7; TRBD1 aligns across 9 bases. CDR3 length equals 15 residues. The junction had 14 bases not matched to a gene; V was cut back by 8 bases and J by 6 bases. Germline V gene lookup returns CDR1 MDHEN and CDR2 SYDVKM. For the CDR3, the DNA is TGTGCCAGCGCTCAAACGGACAGGGGAAGGCTCGAGCAGTACTTC. This translates into CASAQTDRGRLEQYF.

The chain is built from TRBV11-2 and TRBJ2-5; no firm D call. This CDR3 spans 13 amino acids. Germline V gene lookup returns CDR1 SGHAT and CDR2 FQNNGV. Deletions cut 3 bases from V and 4 bases from J, with 9 bases between. The CDR3 DNA is TGTGCCAGCAGCTTCTCCCCAAGAGAGACCCAGTACTTC. Translating it yields CASSFSPRETQYF.

This clonotype was detected ten times or more. The rearrangement joins TRBV7-2 to TRBJ1-4, with 7 nucleotides matching TRBD1. The V and J ends lost 6 bases and 4 bases, in that order; junction bases with no gene match: 8. Germline CDR1 SGHTA, CDR2 FQGNSA. This CDR3 comprises 15 residues. This CDR3 reads CASSFHQGDNEKLFF. The CDR3 bases are TGTGCCAGCAGTTTCCACCAGGGGGATAATGAAAAACTGTTTTTT.